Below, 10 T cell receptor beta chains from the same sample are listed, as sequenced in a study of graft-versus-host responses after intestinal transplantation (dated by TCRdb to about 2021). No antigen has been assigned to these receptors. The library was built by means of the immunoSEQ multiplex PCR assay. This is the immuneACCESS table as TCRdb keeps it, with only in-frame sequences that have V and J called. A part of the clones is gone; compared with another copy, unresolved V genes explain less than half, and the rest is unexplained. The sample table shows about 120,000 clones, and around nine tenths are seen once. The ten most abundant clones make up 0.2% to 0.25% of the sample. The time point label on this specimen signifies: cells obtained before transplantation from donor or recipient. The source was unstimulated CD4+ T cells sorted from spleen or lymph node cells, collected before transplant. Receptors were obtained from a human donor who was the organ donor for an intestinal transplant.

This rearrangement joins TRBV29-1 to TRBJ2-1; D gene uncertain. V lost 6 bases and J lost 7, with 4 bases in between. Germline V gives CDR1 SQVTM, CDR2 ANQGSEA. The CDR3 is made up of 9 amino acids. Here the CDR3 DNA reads TGCAGCGTGCAAAATGAGCAGTTCTTC. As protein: CSVQNEQFF.

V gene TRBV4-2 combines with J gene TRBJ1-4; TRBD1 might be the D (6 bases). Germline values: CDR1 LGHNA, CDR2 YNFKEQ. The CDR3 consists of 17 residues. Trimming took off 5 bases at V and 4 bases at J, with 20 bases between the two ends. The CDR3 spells CASSGKERRGGNEKLFF. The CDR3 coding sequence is TGTGCCAGCAGCGGGAAAGAACGACGAGGGGGTAATGAAAAACTGTTTTTT.

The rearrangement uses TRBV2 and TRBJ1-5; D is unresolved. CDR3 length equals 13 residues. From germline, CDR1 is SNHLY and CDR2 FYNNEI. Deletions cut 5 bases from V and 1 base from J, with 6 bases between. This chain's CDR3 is CASSPDSNQPQHF. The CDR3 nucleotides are TGTGCCAGCAGTCCGGACAGCAATCAGCCCCAGCATTTT.

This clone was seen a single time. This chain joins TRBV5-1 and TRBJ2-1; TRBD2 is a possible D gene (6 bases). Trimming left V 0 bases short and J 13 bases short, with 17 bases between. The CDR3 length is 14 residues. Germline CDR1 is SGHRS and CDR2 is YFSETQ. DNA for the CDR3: TGCGCCAGCAGCTTGGATCCGGGGGTAAAAATTCAGTTCTTC. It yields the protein CASSLDPGVKIQFF.

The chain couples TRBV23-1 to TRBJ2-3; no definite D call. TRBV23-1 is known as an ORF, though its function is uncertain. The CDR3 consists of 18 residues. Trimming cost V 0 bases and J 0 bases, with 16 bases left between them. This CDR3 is CASSQSAAPSPSTDTQYF. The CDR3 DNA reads TGCGCCAGCAGTCAATCAGCCGCGCCCTCCCCTAGCACAGATACGCAGTATTTT.

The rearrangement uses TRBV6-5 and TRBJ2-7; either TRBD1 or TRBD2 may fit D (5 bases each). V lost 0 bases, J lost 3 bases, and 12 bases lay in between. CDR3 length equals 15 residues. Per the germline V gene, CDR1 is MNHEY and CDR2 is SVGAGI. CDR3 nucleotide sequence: TGTGCCAGCAGTTACTCTTACAGGAGGCTCTACGAGCAGTACTTC. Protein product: CASSYSYRRLYEQYF.

CDR3 protein: CASSLTPYRVSSYNEQFF. As DNA, the CDR3 is TGTGCCAGCAGTCTAACCCCATACAGGGTTAGCTCCTACAATGAGCAGTTCTTC. V gene TRBV27 combines with J gene TRBJ2-1; tentatively, D is TRBD1 (6 bases). In germline, CDR1 is MNHEY, CDR2 SMNVEV (reference sequence). V lost 5 bases to trimming and J lost 0 bases, with 20 bases between them. The CDR3 contains 18 residues.

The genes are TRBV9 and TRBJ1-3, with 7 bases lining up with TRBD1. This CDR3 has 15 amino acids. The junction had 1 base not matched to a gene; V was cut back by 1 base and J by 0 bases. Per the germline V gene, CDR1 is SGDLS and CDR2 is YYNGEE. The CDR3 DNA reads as TGTGCCAGCAGCGTACAGGGGGGCTCTGGAAACACCATATATTTT. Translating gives CASSVQGGSGNTIYF.

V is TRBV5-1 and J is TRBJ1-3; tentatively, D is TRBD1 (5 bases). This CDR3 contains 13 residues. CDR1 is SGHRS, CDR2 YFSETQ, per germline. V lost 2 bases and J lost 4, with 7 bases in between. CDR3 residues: CASSLGVGNTIYF. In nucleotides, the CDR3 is TGCGCCAGCAGCTTAGGGGTAGGAAACACCATATATTTT.

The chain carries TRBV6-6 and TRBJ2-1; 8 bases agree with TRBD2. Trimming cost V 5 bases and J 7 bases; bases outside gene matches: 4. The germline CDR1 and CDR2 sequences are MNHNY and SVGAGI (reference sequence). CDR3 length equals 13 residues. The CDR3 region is CASSPSGGNEQFF. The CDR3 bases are TGTGCCAGCAGTCCCAGCGGGGGAAATGAGCAGTTCTTC.